This T cell receptor beta chain is drawn from a study of T cells in Graves' hyperthyroidism and ophthalmopathy. Study-wide results and caveats: Blood samples included most of the expanded thyroid clonotypes exceeding 0.001.

Trimming removed 4 bases from V and 4 bases from J; junction bases left unmatched: 9. The CDR3 has 16 residues. Looked up from germline, CDR1 is ENHRY and CDR2 is SYGVKD. Note on this clonotype: What it recognizes is unknown.

Amplification yielded TCR beta CDR3 regions, with RNA transcripts as the source. The HTBI primer set was used in a first-round RT-PCR of the TCR CDR3. TCRdb analysed the multiplex PCR reads with MiXCR anew, one entry per CDR3 protein. The table has about 600,000 distinct CDR3 sequences, more than 15% seen once. Sequenced: blood. The chain recombines TRBV10-3 with TRBJ2-3; 9 positions match TRBD2. The TCR comes from a woman in her thirties or forties with Graves' ophthalmopathy. The CDR3 sequence: CAISVAGGGAADTQYF. The DNA of the CDR3 is TGTGCCATCAGTGTCGCTGGCGGGGGGGCCGCAGATACGCAGTATTTT.